The 10 T cell receptor beta chains in this list originate from one sample, sequenced in a study of cytomegalovirus exposure and HLA in healthy donors. PCR primers comprised 60 Vbeta and 13 Jbeta primers. The protocol was immunoSEQ multiplex PCR, while the TCRdb copy is restricted to in-frame clones and leaves out a portion. In the table there are under 200,000 clones, around 79% of which are singletons. Sequenced: PBMCs. Source of these receptors: a male donor in good health and CMV-seropositive.

The chain carries TRBV14 and TRBJ1-5; D is unresolved. The length of the CDR3 is 16 residues. Trimming cost V 0 bases and J 8 bases, with 17 bases left between them. The germline V gene encodes CDR1 SGHDN and CDR2 FVKESK. CDR3 protein: CASSQDLRDTLEPQHF. The CDR3 DNA reads as TGTGCCAGCAGCCAAGATCTCCGAGACACCCTGGAGCCCCAGCATTTT.

This clone has a single count. V gene TRBV11-2 combines with J gene TRBJ2-7, with D possibly TRBD1 on 6 matching bases. The CDR3 extends over 14 amino acids. V lost 3 bases and J lost 3, with 12 bases in between. The germline CDR1 and CDR2 sequences are SGHAT and FQNNGV. CDR3 bases: TGTGCCAGCAGCTTGCCGATAGGGGGCTACGAGCAGTACTTC. This codes for CASSLPIGGYEQYF.

V usage is TRBV5-1 and J usage is TRBJ1-5; 8 nucleotides align to TRBD1. This CDR3 has 15 residues. V lost 4 bases and J lost 5; bases outside the gene matches: 8. The germline V gene has CDR1 SGHRS and CDR2 YFSETQ. The CDR3 DNA reads as TGCGCCAGCAGCCCCGGACAGGGATTAGATCAGCCCCAGCATTTT. This codes for CASSPGQGLDQPQHF.

J is TRBJ1-4 and V is TRBV4-3; the D is unclear. V lost 0 bases and J 4 bases, leaving 9 bases between the germline ends. Germline loops: CDR1 LGHNA, CDR2 YSLEER. The CDR3 is 15 amino acids. CDR3 amino acids: CASSQEGRSNEKLFF. The DNA of the CDR3 is TGCGCCAGCAGCCAAGAGGGCAGAAGTAATGAAAAACTGTTTTTT.

The V call is TRBV5-4, the J call TRBJ1-5; 8 positions match TRBD1. Germline CDR1 is SGHNT and CDR2 is YYREEE (reference sequence). This CDR3 spans 15 amino acids. Trimming removed 4 bases from V and 2 bases from J; junction bases left unmatched: 5. CDR3 DNA sequence: TGTGCCAGCAGCCGTGACAGGGGCGGCAATCAGCCCCAGCATTTT. This codes for CASSRDRGGNQPQHF.

The CDR3 DNA reads TGTGCCAGCAGGAAAGGGGGCTCCTACTATGGCTACACCTTC. This gives the protein CASRKGGSYYGYTF. The chain has TRBV28 and TRBJ1-2, with TRBD1 identical over 7 bases. Germline CDR1 reads MDHEN; CDR2 reads SYDVKM. J gave up 3 bases and V 6 bases, and 7 bases lay outside the gene matches. CDR3 size: 14 residues.

This clone was detected only a few times. The chain is built from TRBV12-5 and TRBJ2-1; D not certain. The CDR3 has 11 residues. Germline lookup yields CDR1 LGHNT and CDR2 FRNRAP. Trimming shortened V by 6 bases and J by 4 bases, and 4 bases separated the two germline ends. The CDR3 sequence is CASGTYNEQFF. As DNA, the CDR3 is TGTGCTAGTGGGACATACAATGAGCAGTTCTTC.

The V and J genes are TRBV7-3 and TRBJ2-3; D perhaps matches TRBD2 (7 bases). V lost 2 bases and J lost 5, with 11 bases in between. Germline V gene data show CDR1 as SGHTA and CDR2 as FQGTGA. This CDR3 has 14 residues. CDR3 nucleotides: TGTGCCAGCAGCTTATACAGGGAGGGAGATACGCAGTATTTT. Translation gives CASSLYREGDTQYF.

This clone was seen a single time. The V and J genes are TRBV6-5 and TRBJ1-1; 7 bases map to TRBD1. The CDR3 has 15 amino acids. V shed 6 bases and J 5 bases; nucleotides not matched to a gene: 12. From germline, CDR1 is MNHEY and CDR2 SVGAGI. For the CDR3, the DNA is TGTGCCAGCAGACAAGCAGGGGGTGGAGGGACTGAAGCTTTCTTT. The encoded protein is CASRQAGGGGTEAFF.

The rearrangement joins TRBV5-4 to TRBJ1-4; D possibly corresponds to TRBD1 (5 bases). There are 15 residues in the CDR3. Trimming took off 0 bases at V and 6 bases at J, with 12 bases between the two ends. The germline V gene has CDR1 SGHNT and CDR2 YYREEE (reference sequence). CDR3 region: CASSLGPGGDEKLFF. Written as DNA, the CDR3 is TGTGCCAGCAGCTTGGGGCCAGGAGGGGATGAAAAACTGTTTTTT.